These 29 T cell receptor beta chains were sequenced from one sample in a study of blood T cell repertoires in COVID-19. Measured with immunoSEQ multiplex PCR; TCRdb has only the in-frame clones, and not every one. The repertoire holds around 59,000 clones, with roughly 70% as singletons. Sequenced sample: peripheral blood. The receptors stem from a woman aged 45-65 years with active or convalescent COVID-19.

The chain combines TRBV7-9 with TRBJ1-3; no clear D. Germline V gene lookup returns CDR1 SEHNR and CDR2 FQNEAQ (reference sequence). CDR3 size: 15 residues. Deletions cut 1 base from V and 0 bases from J, with 7 bases between. The CDR3 is CASSLVVSSGNTIYF. Written as DNA, the CDR3 is TGTGCCAGCAGCTTAGTTGTCTCCTCTGGAAACACCATATATTTT.

This sequence joins TRBV5-8 and TRBJ1-2, with TRBD1 matching over 9 bases. With 4 bases clipped from V and 14 bases from J, the junction kept 6 bases outside the gene matches. The CDR3 extends over 11 amino acids. From germline, CDR1 is SGHTS and CDR2 YDEGEE. The CDR3 protein is CASSATGGRTF. Here the CDR3 DNA reads TGTGCCAGCAGCGCTACAGGGGGCAGGACCTTC.

This clone showed up just a few times. The rearrangement links TRBV3-1 (or the pseudogene TRBV3-2) to TRBJ1-2, with 8 nucleotides matching TRBD1. The CDR3 is 13 residues long. The junction had 3 bases not matched to a gene; V was cut back by 6 bases and J by 3 bases. The V gene's germline CDR1 is LGHDT and CDR2 YNNKEL (reference sequence). CDR3 in amino acids: CASSYRGDYGYTF. DNA of the CDR3: TGTGCCAGCAGTTACAGGGGGGACTATGGCTACACCTTC.

The CDR3 loop reads CAFSLGLAGVAAETQYF. The CDR3 coding sequence is TGTGCCTTCTCCCTGGGACTAGCGGGAGTAGCAGCGGAGACCCAGTACTTC. V gene TRBV30 combines with J gene TRBJ2-5; TRBD2 matches 14 bases. This CDR3 region has 17 residues. Germline V lookup: CDR1 GTSNPN, CDR2 SVGIG (reference sequence). V was clipped by 7 bases and J by 5 bases; unmatched bases: 15.

V gene TRBV27 combines with J gene TRBJ2-1; no definite D call. In germline, CDR1 is MNHEY, CDR2 SMNVEV (reference sequence). This CDR3 contains 13 residues. V dropped 2 bases and J dropped 9 bases, with 11 bases sitting between them. DNA for the CDR3: TGTGCCAGCAGTTTAGGGCCCGGCCTTGAGCAGTTCTTC. Residues: CASSLGPGLEQFF.

The chain carries TRBV28 and TRBJ2-4; 13 bases line up with TRBD2. The CDR3 length is 18 residues. Losses at the gene ends were 5 bases for V and 1 base for J; bases not matched to a gene: 8. CDR1 and CDR2 (germline): MDHEN, SYDVKM. The chain's CDR3 is CASSPTSGRAVAKNIQYF. The CDR3 coding sequence is TGTGCCAGCAGTCCAACTAGCGGGAGGGCCGTGGCCAAAAACATTCAGTACTTC. The full variable domain, in which reference TRBV28 and TRBJ2-4 provide the parts outside the CDR3, is DVKVTQSSRYLVKRTGEKVFLECVQDMDHENMFWYRQDPGLGLRLIYFSYDVKMKEKGDIPEGYSVSREKKERFSLILESASTNQTSMYLCASSPTSGRAVAKNIQYFGAGTRLSVL.

The chain carries TRBV19 and TRBJ1-2; 7 bases agree with TRBD1. Germline-derived CDR1 and CDR2 are LNHDA and SQIVND (reference sequence). After removal of 6 bases from V and 4 bases from J, the junction contained 5 bases not matched to a gene. The CDR3 loop spans 13 amino acids. The CDR3 sequence: CASREQGIYGYTF. The DNA of the CDR3 is TGTGCCAGTAGGGAACAGGGGATCTATGGCTACACCTTC.

CDR3 sequence: CATSDDRVPGELFF. CDR3 nucleotides: TGTGCCACCAGTGACGACCGGGTTCCCGGGGAGCTGTTTTTT. J is TRBJ2-2 and V is TRBV24-1; unclear D gene. CDR1 is KGHDR, CDR2 SFDVKD, per germline. The CDR3 is 14 amino acids. The V end was cut by 4 bases, the J end by 6 bases, with 11 bases between.

Concerning this clone itself: A much more abundant neighbour one base away suggests this may be a read error. The chain joins TRBV27 to TRBJ2-7, with 12 bases lining up with TRBD2. This CDR3 is built from 13 residues. Germline V gene data show CDR1 as MNHEY and CDR2 as SMNVEV (reference sequence). V was pared by 6 bases and J by 4 bases, with 1 base of the junction left unmatched. CDR3 protein: CASRTSGSYEQYF. The DNA of the CDR3 is TGTGCCAGCAGGACTAGCGGGAGTTACGAGCAGTACTTC.

The rearrangement links TRBV19 to TRBJ2-3; D gene unclear. Germline V gives CDR1 LNHDA, CDR2 SQIVND (reference sequence). Trimming left V 3 bases short and J 4 bases short, with 8 bases between. The CDR3 consists of 13 residues. The CDR3 nucleotides read TGTGCCAGTAGTATTTCCGCAGCAGATACGCAGTATTTT. This encodes CASSISAADTQYF.

This chain connects TRBV24-1 to TRBJ2-1; D is unresolved. V lost 0 bases, J lost 9 bases, and 8 bases lay in between. CDR3 length equals 13 residues. The germline CDR1 and CDR2 sequences are KGHDR and SFDVKD. This CDR3 is CATSDLLGSEQFF. The CDR3 DNA reads TGTGCCACCAGTGATTTGCTGGGCAGTGAGCAGTTCTTC.

Concerning this clone itself: Other DNA sequences in this specimen translate into the identical CDR3. The chain employs TRBV2 and TRBJ2-5; 11 bases map to TRBD2. Germline V gene sequence: CDR1 SNHLY, CDR2 FYNNEI. The CDR3 spans 14 residues. Trimming at V came to 5 bases and at J to 3 bases, leaving 2 bases not matched to a gene. CDR3 residues: CASSRGLAEETQYF. CDR3 nucleotide sequence: TGTGCCAGCAGTCGGGGACTAGCGGAAGAGACCCAGTACTTC.

This chain links TRBV5-1 with TRBJ2-5, with 9 nucleotides matching TRBD1. The CDR3 length is 18 residues. Germline V lookup: CDR1 SGHRS, CDR2 YFSETQ. Unmatched junction bases numbered 14, after V lost 4 bases and J lost 1 base. CDR3 sequence (DNA): TGCGCCAGCAGCCATGGCAGATCCGGGACAGGGTCCCAAGAGACCCAGTACTTC. This translates into CASSHGRSGTGSQETQYF.

This clone came up a few times. The junction shows a germline mismatch at one end, possibly a read error. The chain carries TRBV2 and TRBJ2-7, with D uncertain. CDR3 length: 11 amino acids. Germline V gives CDR1 SNHLY, CDR2 FYNNEI. CDR3 in DNA: TGTGCCAGCAGTGAGTCTTACGGGCAGTACTTC. Encoded protein: CASSESYGQYF.

J is TRBJ1-2 and V is TRBV3-1 (or the pseudogene TRBV3-2); weak D call: TRBD1 (5 bases). CDR1 and CDR2 (germline): LGHDT, YNNKEL (reference sequence). There are 12 residues in the CDR3. The V and J ends lost 2 bases and 7 bases respectively, with 8 bases between them. This chain's CDR3 is CASSQTGGGYTF. In DNA, the CDR3 is TGTGCCAGCAGCCAAACGGGGGGTGGCTACACCTTC.

This clone was seen a single time. The rearrangement links TRBV19 to TRBJ2-1; D unresolved. The germline gives CDR1 LNHDA, CDR2 SQIVND (reference sequence). This CDR3 comprises 13 residues. Trimming took off 7 bases at V and 10 bases at J, with 17 bases between the two ends. CDR3 nucleotide sequence: TGTGCCAGTAATACTAATTCAATCGGGGAGCAGTTCTTC. It specifies CASNTNSIGEQFF.

This clone has at least ten counts. The chain recombines TRBV7-8 with TRBJ1-4; possible D gene TRBD1, 6 bases. This CDR3 spans 15 amino acids. V was trimmed by 4 bases and J by 6 bases, leaving 15 bases between them. Per the germline V gene, CDR1 is SGHVS and CDR2 is FQNEAQ. The CDR3 nucleotides are TGTGCCAGCAGCTCACAGGGAATTGCCGATGAAAAACTGTTTTTT. Its translation is CASSSQGIADEKLFF.

This chain links TRBV7-7 with TRBJ2-3; 10 positions match TRBD2. J was trimmed by 1 base and V by 6 bases; bases with no gene match: 7. The germline CDR1 and CDR2 sequences are SSHAT and FNYEAQ (reference sequence). The CDR3 is made up of 16 amino acids. The CDR3 here is CASRDSGRPCTDTQYF. As DNA, the CDR3 is TGTGCCAGCAGGGATAGCGGGAGGCCCTGCACAGATACGCAGTATTTT.

Note on this clone: At one end, the junction sequence differs from germline, possibly due to a read error. The chain employs TRBV18 and TRBJ2-2; the match to TRBD2 covers 8 bases. This CDR3 comprises 15 residues. Germline assignment: CDR1 KGHSH and CDR2 LQKENI. CDR3 loop: CASSSTSANTGELFF. CDR3 nucleotides: TGTGCTAGCTCATCGACTAGCGCGAACACCGGGGAGCTGTTTTTT.

This chain connects TRBV28 to TRBJ1-2; no firm D call. The V and J ends lost 6 bases and 4 bases respectively, with 6 bases between them. Germline V lookup: CDR1 MDHEN, CDR2 SYDVKM. This CDR3 is 11 amino acids long. CDR3 in DNA: TGTGCCAGCAGCTCCTTCTATGGCTACACCTTC. Translating gives CASSSFYGYTF.

This chain uses TRBV28 with TRBJ2-2; 9 bases line up with TRBD2. Germline-derived CDR1 and CDR2 are MDHEN and SYDVKM. This CDR3 contains 18 residues. Trimming cost V 6 bases and J 3 bases; bases outside gene matches: 14. Here the CDR3 reads CASRSSGAGGRYTGELFF. The CDR3 DNA reads TGTGCCAGCAGGTCTAGCGGGGCTGGTGGTCGGTACACCGGGGAGCTGTTTTTT.

This clone was counted many times. The rearrangement joins TRBV5-1 to TRBJ2-2; D remains unclear. The V gene's germline CDR1 is SGHRS and CDR2 YFSETQ. Deletions cut 3 bases from V and 4 bases from J, with 10 bases between. This CDR3 has 14 amino acids. CDR3 loop: CASSSQITTGELFF. The CDR3, as DNA: TGCGCCAGCAGCTCACAAATCACCACCGGGGAGCTGTTTTTT.

The CDR3 nucleotides read TGTGCCAGCAGTGAAGGAGGATACCTTAACTATGGCTACACCTTC. Its translation is CASSEGGYLNYGYTF. The chain links TRBV2 to TRBJ1-2; D not certain. The ends were cut back, 1 base at V and 1 base at J, with 10 bases in the middle. CDR3 length equals 15 residues. The germline V gene encodes CDR1 SNHLY and CDR2 FYNNEI.

The V call is TRBV27, the J call TRBJ1-1, with D tentatively TRBD1 (5 bases). The CDR3 runs 16 residues. V was pared by 2 bases and J by 4 bases, with 17 bases between. Germline V gene sequence: CDR1 MNHEY, CDR2 SMNVEV (reference sequence). CDR3 amino acids: CASSLQVWGEPTEAFF. As DNA, the CDR3 is TGTGCCAGCAGTTTACAGGTGTGGGGGGAGCCCACTGAAGCTTTCTTT.

The chain couples TRBV19 to TRBJ2-6, with a possible D match to TRBD2 (5 bases). The CDR3 loop spans 14 amino acids. V shed 4 bases and J shed 4 bases, with 8 bases lying between them. CDR1 LNHDA and CDR2 SQIVND come from the germline V gene (reference sequence). CDR3 loop: CASSTSGGANVLTF. Written as DNA, the CDR3 is TGTGCCAGTAGTACCTCGGGGGGGGCCAACGTCCTGACTTTC.

V gene TRBV19 combines with J gene TRBJ1-2, with 8 bases fitting TRBD1. Germline CDR1 LNHDA, CDR2 SQIVND (reference sequence). The CDR3 contains 16 residues. V lost 5 bases and J lost 2; bases outside the gene matches: 10. The CDR3 nucleotides read TGTGCCAGTAGTTTTGGGGCAGGGGGCGCAAACTATGGCTACACCTTC. This encodes CASSFGAGGANYGYTF.

J is TRBJ2-4 and V is TRBV5-6; 9 bases align to TRBD1. V lost 6 bases, J lost 2 bases, and 12 bases stayed unmatched. The CDR3 consists of 17 residues. Germline assignment: CDR1 SGHDT and CDR2 YYEEEE. CDR3 in DNA: TGTGCCAGCATCCAGGCCGGGACAGGGAGGACCAAAAACATTCAGTACTTC. Translation: CASIQAGTGRTKNIQYF.

V and J are TRBV5-1 and TRBJ2-1; 9 nucleotides agree with TRBD2. The germline CDR1 and CDR2 sequences are SGHRS and YFSETQ. The junction had 6 bases not matched to a gene; V was cut back by 1 base and J by 7 bases. The CDR3 is 15 amino acids. CDR3 coding DNA: TGCGCCAGCAGCTTGTCTAGCGGGATGTCTAATGAGCAGTTCTTC. This encodes CASSLSSGMSNEQFF.

The chain joins TRBV11-3 to TRBJ2-1; D is unclear. V dropped 5 bases and J dropped 5 bases, with 13 bases sitting between them. The germline CDR1 and CDR2 sequences are SGHNT and YENEEA. The CDR3 has 14 residues. The CDR3, as DNA: TGTGCCAGCAGCCATCCAGGCTTCAACAATGAGCAGTTCTTC. This encodes CASSHPGFNNEQFF.